This T cell receptor beta chain was obtained from a study of monozygotic twins with inflammatory bowel disease. CDR1 and CDR2 (germline): SNHLY, FYNNEI. This CDR3 has 13 residues. TCRdb reanalyzed the 5' RACE reads, giving one entry per CDR3 protein sequence and no DNA. The sample shows 80,000 or so distinct CDR3 sequences, and 7.4% sits with its ten largest clones. This receptor was taken from a human donor with ulcerative colitis or Crohn's disease, or a healthy co-twin of an affected twin (not recorded which). Material for sequencing was blood. V and J are TRBV2 and TRBJ2-3; TCRdb's assignment of TRBD1 cannot be checked, as there is no DNA. CDR3 in amino acids: CASSDGQADTQYF.